This T cell receptor beta chain originates from a study of vaccination effects on CD4 cells after COVID-19. Study overall: Researchers obtained post-vaccine samples at a median of 72 days past the second dose.

Once cultured for around 11 days, the cells underwent separation to obtain CD4+ T cells. Two doses of either BNT162b2 or mRNA-1273 were given to each participant. Both day 3 and day 7 saw half the medium replaced with IL-2 medium. Concerning this clone itself: Antigen specificity is unknown.

Repertoires were generated with immunoSEQ multiplex PCR, while TCRdb's copy carries only in-frame clones and drops some. The data hold tens of thousands of clones, with less than 80% observed a single time. This CDR3 spans 11 amino acids. Germline-derived CDR1 and CDR2 are GTSNPN and SVGIG (reference sequence). The chain links TRBV30 to TRBJ2-7, with 8 bases fitting TRBD1. The clonotype originates from a human donor who received a COVID-19 vaccine. The specimen was CD4+ T cells from PBMCs cultured without peptide, collected after COVID-19 vaccination. The CDR3 protein is CGAGGAYEQYF. The CDR3 region has the DNA TGTGGTGCAGGGGGCGCGTACGAGCAGTACTTC.